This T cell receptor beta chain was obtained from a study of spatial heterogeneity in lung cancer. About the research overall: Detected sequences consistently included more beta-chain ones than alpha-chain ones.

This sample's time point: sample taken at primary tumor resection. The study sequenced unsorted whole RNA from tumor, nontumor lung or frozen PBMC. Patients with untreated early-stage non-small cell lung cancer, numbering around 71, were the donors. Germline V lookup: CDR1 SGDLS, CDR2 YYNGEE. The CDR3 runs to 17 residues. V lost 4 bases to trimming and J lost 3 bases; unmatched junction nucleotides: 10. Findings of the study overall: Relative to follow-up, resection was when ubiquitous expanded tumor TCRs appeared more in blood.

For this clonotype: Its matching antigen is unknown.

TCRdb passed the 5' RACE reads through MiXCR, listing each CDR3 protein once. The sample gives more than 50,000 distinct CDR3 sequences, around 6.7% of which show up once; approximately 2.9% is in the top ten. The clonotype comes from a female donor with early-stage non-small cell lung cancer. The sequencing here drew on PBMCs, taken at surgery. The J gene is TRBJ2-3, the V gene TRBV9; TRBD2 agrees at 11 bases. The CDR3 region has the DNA TGTGCCAGCAGCTTCGGTATCAGACTAGCGGGAACAGATACGCAGTATTTT. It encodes CASSFGIRLAGTDTQYF.